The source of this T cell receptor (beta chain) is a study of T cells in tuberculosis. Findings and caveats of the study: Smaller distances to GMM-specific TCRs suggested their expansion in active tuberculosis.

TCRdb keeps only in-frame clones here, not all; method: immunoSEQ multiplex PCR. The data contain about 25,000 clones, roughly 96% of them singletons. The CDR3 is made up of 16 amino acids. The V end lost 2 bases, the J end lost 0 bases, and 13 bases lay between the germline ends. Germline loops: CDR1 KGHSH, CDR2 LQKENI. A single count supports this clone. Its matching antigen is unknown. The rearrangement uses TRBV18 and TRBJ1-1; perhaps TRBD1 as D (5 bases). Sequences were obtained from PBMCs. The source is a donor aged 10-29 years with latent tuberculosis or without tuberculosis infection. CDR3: CASSPGALSLNTEAFF. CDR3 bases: TGTGCCAGCTCACCAGGGGCTTTATCTCTGAACACTGAAGCTTTCTTT.